This TCR beta chain was recorded in a study of T cell responses to AZD1222 COVID-19 vaccine. Study outcomes and limitations: The CD4 TCRs associated with vaccination extended across spike and predominated at 160-218 and 743-854.

As to this clone: Its specificity is unknown.

Profiled with immunoSEQ multiplex PCR; TCRdb holds only in-frame clones, not every one. This sample carries around 120,000 clones, approximately 93% of them seen once, and the ten largest clones take about 3%. Trimming removed 4 bases from V and 2 bases from J, with 9 bases in between. CDR1 and CDR2 from the germline V gene are SGHNT and YYREEE (reference sequence). This CDR3 region has 13 residues. This specimen was peripheral blood, taken on day 0 of AZD1222 vaccination. The sequence derives from an adult in good health. The chain has TRBV5-4 and TRBJ1-1; no firm D call. The CDR3 sequence is CASSQPSNTEAFF. For the CDR3, the DNA is TGTGCCAGCAGCCAACCCTCCAACACTGAAGCTTTCTTT.